The entry that follows covers one TCR beta chain sequence. These data originate in a study of blood T cell repertoires in COVID-19. This CDR3 spans 14 amino acids. Per the germline V gene, CDR1 is MGHRA and CDR2 is YSYEKL. V lost 5 bases and J lost 5, with 15 bases in between. Profiling relied on immunoSEQ multiplex PCR, and the TCRdb table lists in-frame clones only, not all of them. Among more than 60,000 clones listed, roughly 85% were seen once. The receptor's source is a human donor in a cohort sampled during active COVID-19. The chain carries TRBV4-1 and TRBJ1-2; a weak D match, TRBD1 (5 bases). Sequencing was carried out using peripheral blood. For the CDR3, the DNA is TGCGCCAGCAGCGAACAGACAGTCAGTTATGGCTACACCTTC. Encoded protein: CASSEQTVSYGYTF.